This TCR beta chain was sequenced during a study of blood T cell repertoires in COVID-19. Original handling: Nucleated cell number was recorded as an estimate derived from reference gene primer amplification. Clones were sequenced by immunoSEQ multiplex PCR, and TCRdb holds only the in-frame ones, with some missing. The D gene and trimming were derived from the DNA, and the V and J assignments and clone size from that table. This sample carries approximately 60,000 clones, around 80% of them seen once, and the ten largest clones take more than 8%. Germline CDR1 and CDR2: MNHEY and SVGAGI. The V gene end was trimmed by 6 bases and the J gene end by 6 bases; junction bases not matched to a gene: 3. The CDR3 runs 13 residues.

The chain has TRBV6-5 and TRBJ2-1, with 9 bases identical to TRBD1. This clonotype originated in a woman older than 75 with acute or convalescent COVID-19. Source material: peripheral blood. CDR3 sequence (DNA): TGTGCCAGCAGCCGGGACAGGGTCAATGAGCAGTTCTTC. Translating it yields CASSRDRVNEQFF.